The present entry profiles one T cell receptor (beta chain) with its context. In this sample, this clonotype turned up a few times. Its target antigen remains unknown. No base quality values were provided; no much bigger clone lies one nucleotide off. Instrument used: Illumina NovaSeq 6000. TCR cDNA was synthesized by 5'RACE template switching, through which a universal primer site and unique molecular identifiers were introduced. Priming for cDNA synthesis came from both the TCR alpha and TCR beta constant segments. Library amplification involved two PCR steps, and the second step added sample barcodes and sequencing adapters. Libraries were sequenced on Illumina HiSeq 2500 (2x100 bp) or NovaSeq (2x150 bp). The authors' analysis ran thus. MIGEC handled demultiplexing of reads and collapsing into UMI consensus sequences, while MiXCR performed V(D)J alignment. Vaccine-responding clonotypes were defined with edgeR using replicate PBMC samples, requiring FDR below 0.01 and a log2 fold change above 5 up to day 15. Each bulk clonotype was labeled CD4 or CD8 based on which sequenced repertoire, CD4 or CD8, contained the clonotype at higher abundance. The public sequencing data were trimmed at Q25 with fastp and processed into clonotypes with MiXCR by TCRdb, which kept only in-frame beta chains. Each record represents a unique CDR3 protein, reported with the most common genes and DNA among its rows. These V and J calls rely on TCRdb rather than the paper's analysis. Present in this sample are about 300,000 distinct CDR3 sequences, approximately 8% of which were seen just once. The ten largest clones capture approximately 3.5% of the sample.

The CDR3 spans 17 residues, from the cysteine through the phenylalanine. Kept here is only the CDR3 DNA, which spans 51 bases and is read in frame from base 1. V is pruned by 2 bases and J by 2 bases, leaving 6 bases of the junction without a gene match. The data derive from a study of T cells after yellow fever vaccination (dated 2019 in TCRdb). Context from the whole study: Libraries from fractions with low cell numbers were prepared with the SMART-Seq v4 Ultra Low Input RNA kit. To follow T-cell clones before and after both primary and booster YFV17D yellow fever vaccination, bulk TCR alpha and beta repertoires underwent longitudinal sequencing. The cohort comprised two healthy male donors, one aged 18 to 30 and one aged 30 to 39 years. Blood was collected at multiple timepoints before and after primary and secondary immunization, and bulk PBMC replicates and cell subsets were isolated. What the work shows at the level of the full study, not this receptor alone: A small fraction of clonotypes appeared in both the CD4 and CD8 compartments, likely as a result of convergent recombination. Compared with the primary T-cell response, the secondary T-cell response was weaker but faster, peaking on day 5 rather than day 15. Computational filtering was needed because FACS-sorted repertoires could contain abundant contaminating clonotypes from the bulk population. Only two donors were included in the study, so the extent to which the findings can be generalized is limited. Most clones expanded after primary vaccination were re-detected after the booster (around 96% of CD4 and approximately 89% of CD8), suggesting broad memory maintenance.

The treatment or condition label for this specimen denotes: live attenuated yellow fever vaccine strain. A standard Ficoll-Paque protocol was used to isolate PBMCs from peripheral blood. Dynabeads CD4 and CD8 positive selection kits were used to isolate the CD4 and CD8 T-cell fractions. TriZol was used to extract RNA from bulk PBMCs, CD4 and CD8 fractions, and dextramer-positive and dextramer-negative fractions. The sequences come from CD4+ T cells sorted from PBMCs, collected 5 days after the yellow fever booster vaccination. Recombination linked TRBV12-3 or TRBV12-4 to TRBJ2-1, with 10 junctional bases fitting TRBD1. The clonotype was recovered from a man aged 18 to 29 who received the YFV17D yellow fever vaccine. The DNA sequence is as follows: TGTGCCAGCAGTTTAACTTCGACAGGGGGCGCCTACAATGAGCAGTTCTTC. It translates as CASSLTSTGGAYNEQFF.